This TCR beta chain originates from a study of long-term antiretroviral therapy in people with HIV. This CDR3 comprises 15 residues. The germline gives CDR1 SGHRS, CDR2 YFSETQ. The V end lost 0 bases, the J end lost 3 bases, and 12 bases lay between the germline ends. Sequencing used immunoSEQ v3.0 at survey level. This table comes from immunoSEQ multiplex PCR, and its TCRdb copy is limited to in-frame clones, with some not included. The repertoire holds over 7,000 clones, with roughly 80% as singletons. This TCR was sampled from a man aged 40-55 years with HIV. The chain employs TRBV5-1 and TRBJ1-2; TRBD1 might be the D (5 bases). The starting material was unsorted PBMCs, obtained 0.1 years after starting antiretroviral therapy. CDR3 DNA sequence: TGCGCCAGCAGCTTGGTGGCAGGGATTGACTATGGCTACACCTTC. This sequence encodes CASSLVAGIDYGYTF. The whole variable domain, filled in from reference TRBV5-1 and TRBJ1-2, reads KAGVTQTPRYLIKTRGQQVTLSCSPISGHRSVSWYQQTPGQGLQFLFEYFSETQRNKGNFPGRFSGRQFSNSRSEMNVSTLELGDSALYLCASSLVAGIDYGYTFGSGTRLTVV.